This T cell receptor beta chain is from a study of blood T cell repertoires in COVID-19. Assay used: immunoSEQ multiplex PCR; TCRdb lists only in-frame clones, some missing. The repertoire consists of about 140,000 clones, with approximately 84% occurring once and the leading ten covering 6% to 7.5%. V was clipped by 2 bases and J by 6 bases, with 14 bases between them. Per germline, CDR1 MNHEY and CDR2 SVGAGI. This CDR3 comprises 15 residues. The clonotype originates from a human donor in a cohort sampled during active COVID-19. The sequenced material came from peripheral blood. The V and J genes are TRBV6-5 and TRBJ1-5; no reliable D call. CDR3 protein: CASSYRIGESQPQHF. The CDR3 bases are TGTGCCAGCAGTTACAGGATAGGAGAGAGTCAGCCCCAGCATTTT.